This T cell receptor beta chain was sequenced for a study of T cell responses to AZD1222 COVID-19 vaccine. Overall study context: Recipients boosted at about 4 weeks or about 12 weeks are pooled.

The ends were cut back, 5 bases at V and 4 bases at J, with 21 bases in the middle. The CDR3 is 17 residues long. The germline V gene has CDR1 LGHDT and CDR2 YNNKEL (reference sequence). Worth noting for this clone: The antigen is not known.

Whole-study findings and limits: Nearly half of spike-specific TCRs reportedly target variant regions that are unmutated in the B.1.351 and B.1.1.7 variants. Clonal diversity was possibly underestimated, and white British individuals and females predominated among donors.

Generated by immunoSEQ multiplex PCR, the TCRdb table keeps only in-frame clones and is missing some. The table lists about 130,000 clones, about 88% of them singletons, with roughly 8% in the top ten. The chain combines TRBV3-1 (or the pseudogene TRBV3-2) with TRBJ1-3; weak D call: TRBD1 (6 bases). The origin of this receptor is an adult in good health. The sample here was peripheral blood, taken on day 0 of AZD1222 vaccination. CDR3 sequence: CASSRLNSGVVGNTIYF. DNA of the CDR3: TGTGCCAGCAGCAGACTTAATTCAGGGGTTGTCGGAAACACCATATATTTT.